The source of this T cell receptor (beta chain) is a study of graft-versus-host responses after intestinal transplantation. Study findings and constraints: Early post-transplant HvG declines showed an association with peak circulating GvH clone levels. The authors found GvH clones in recipient marrow, some appearing first in ileum or blood.

Concerning this clone itself: Antigen: not known.

Method: immunoSEQ multiplex PCR; TCRdb's copy keeps in-frame clones and lacks some. This table holds 90,000 to 130,000 clones, 93% found once. This TCR came from a human donor who received an intestinal transplant. The sample here was unstimulated CD8+ T cells sorted from spleen or lymph node cells, taken before intestinal transplant.

CDR3 bases: TGTGCCAGCAGCTTAAGTCGGACAGCGAACACCGGGGAGCTGTTTTTT. This sequence encodes CASSLSRTANTGELFF. The V and J genes are TRBV5-5 and TRBJ2-2; a possible D gene is TRBD1 (6 bases). Looked up from germline, CDR1 is SGHKS and CDR2 is YYEKEE (reference sequence). The germline V and J ends were trimmed by 2 bases and 0 bases, with 11 bases remaining between them. The CDR3 is 16 amino acids. The entire variable domain, with the rest obtained from reference TRBV5-5 and TRBJ2-2, is as follows: DAGVTQSPTHLIKTRGQQVTLRCSPISGHKSVSWYQQVLGQGPQFIFQYYEKEERGRGNFPDRFSARQFPNYSSELNVNALLLGDSALYLCASSLSRTANTGELFFGEGSRLTVL.